This paragraph covers one T cell receptor beta chain sequence. Its matching antigen is unknown. This sample was included in a study of cytomegalovirus exposure and HLA in healthy donors. Trimming took 3 bases from V and 2 from J; bases not matched to a gene: 6. The CDR3 has 15 amino acids. CDR1 is SGHNT, CDR2 YENEEA, per germline. The PCR was carried out with 60 Vbeta primers and 13 Jbeta primers. Assay used: immunoSEQ multiplex PCR; TCRdb lists only in-frame clones, some missing. Listed are 100,000 to 150,000 clones; 2.5% to 3% falls within the top ten. Regarding the study as a whole: Highly shared sequence variants in one cluster were likely a sequencing artifact. Some V segments could not be told apart, so they were left out, TRBV6-2 and TRBV6-3 among them. In a later analysis, donors in an Asian-associated ancestry cluster reportedly had fewer N-insertions in productive TCRs than the cohort mean. Relative to equally common others, HLA-associated TCR beta chains showed greater clonal expansion in a later analysis.

This receptor was obtained from a man aged 30 to 45 in good health and CMV-seronegative. The genes are TRBV11-3 and TRBJ2-5; 7 positions agree with TRBD2. The sequencing sample was made of PBMCs. CDR3 coding DNA: TGTGCCAGCAGCTTTGGGAGGGCTTCTCAAGAGACCCAGTACTTC. This codes for CASSFGRASQETQYF.